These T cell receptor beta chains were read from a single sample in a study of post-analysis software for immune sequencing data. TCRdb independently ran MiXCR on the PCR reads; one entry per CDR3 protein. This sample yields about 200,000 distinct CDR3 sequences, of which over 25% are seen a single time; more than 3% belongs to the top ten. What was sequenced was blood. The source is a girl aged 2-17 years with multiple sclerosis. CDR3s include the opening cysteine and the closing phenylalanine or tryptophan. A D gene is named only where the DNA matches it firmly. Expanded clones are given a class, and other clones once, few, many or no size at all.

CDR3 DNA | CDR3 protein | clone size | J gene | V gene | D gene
TGCGCCAGCAGCTTGATTCCTTTAGAGACCCAGTACTTC | CASSLIPLETQYF | . | TRBJ2-5 | TRBV5-1 | .
TGTGCCAGCAACTTAGGTGGACTAGACCGGCTCAATGAGCAGTTCTTC | CASNLGGLDRLNEQFF | . | TRBJ2-1 | TRBV11-2 | TRBD2
TGCGCCAGCAGCTCGGGACAGGGATTTTCCTATGGCTACACCTTC | CASSSGQGFSYGYTF | few | TRBJ1-2 | TRBV5-1 | TRBD1
TGCGCCAGCAGCTTGGGGGAGTCAGTGAACACTGAAGCTTTCTTT | CASSLGESVNTEAFF | few | TRBJ1-1 | TRBV5-1 | .
TGTGCCAGCAGCGTAATGGGTACAGGGCGGAATTCACCCCCCCACTTT | CASSVMGTGRNSPPHF | . | TRBJ1-6 | TRBV9 | .
TGCAGTGCCCGGGGCCTAGTCTGGGGAGAGCAGTTCTTC | CSARGLVWGEQFF | many | TRBJ2-1 | TRBV20-1 | .
TGTGCCATCAGAGACCCCGGGCAAGAAGAGCAGTTCTTC | CAIRDPGQEEQFF | . | TRBJ2-1 | TRBV10-3 | .
TGCAGCGTTGGGACCGGACAGGGGTCCTACGAGCAGTACTTC | CSVGTGQGSYEQYF | many | TRBJ2-7 | TRBV29-1 | TRBD1
TGCAGTGCTAGAACAGGGAATAGGAGCAATCAGCCCCAGCATTTT | CSARTGNRSNQPQHF | once | TRBJ1-5 | TRBV20-1 | .
TGCGCCAGCGGGACTGAATTCTATGGCTACACCTTC | CASGTEFYGYTF | few | TRBJ1-2 | TRBV5-1 | .
TGCGCCAGCAGCTTGGCAGGGGTAGGGGCCTACAATGAGCAGTTCTTC | CASSLAGVGAYNEQFF | once | TRBJ2-1 | TRBV5-1 | .
TGTGCCAGCAGCCTAGGGACAGGGAGGCCCTGCAATGAGCAGTTCTTC | CASSLGTGRPCNEQFF | . | TRBJ2-1 | TRBV14 | TRBD1
TGTGCCAGCAGTCAGCCAAAGGACAGGGGGCTAGCGGGGGACTACGAGCAGTACTTC | CASSQPKDRGLAGDYEQYF | many | TRBJ2-7 | TRBV12-3/TRBV12-4 | .
TGCAGCGCCTCATTTAGCACAGATACGCAGTATTTT | CSASFSTDTQYF | . | TRBJ2-3 | TRBV29-1 | .
TGTGCTAGTGGTCTAGGAGGAGCTTTCTTT | CASGLGGAFF | many | TRBJ1-1 | TRBV12-5 | .
TGTGCCAGCAGACCCAGCGGGTGGGGACGTACAAGGCAAGAGACCCAGTACTTC | CASRPSGWGRTRQETQYF | . | TRBJ2-5 | TRBV28 | .
TGTGCCGGCAGCCTTAGAGGGACAAAGAGAACTTCAAATTCACCCCTCCACTTT | CAGSLRGTKRTSNSPLHF | . | TRBJ1-6 | TRBV6-1 | .
TGCGCCAGCAGCGGGACTAGCGCTTCCTACGAGCAGTACTTC | CASSGTSASYEQYF | many | TRBJ2-7 | TRBV5-1 | TRBD2
TGTGCCAGCATGTCCGGGTCTTCCTACGAGCAGTACTTC | CASMSGSSYEQYF | few | TRBJ2-7 | TRBV3-1 | .